A single TCR beta chain is shown here with its context. There is no known antigen for this receptor. No base quality information exists; no much larger clone differs at one position. The data stem from a study of CD8 T cells in ankylosing spondylitis (dated by TCRdb to about 2017). For the study in its entirety: The study profiled T cell receptor beta repertoires in healthy donors and ankylosing spondylitis patients to find disease-linked TCR variants. The whole study cohort included some 100 healthy donors and 20 to 25 ankylosing spondylitis patients. Peripheral blood was sampled, and synovial fluid was additionally collected from ankylosing spondylitis patients. Results and caveats for the whole study, not just this receptor: Significant enrichment of the disease-linked clones was reported in matched synovial fluid samples from ankylosing spondylitis patients. In peripheral blood, the disease-linked clones were found at relatively low frequencies and had a CD8+ phenotype. A TCR beta motif of fewer than 10 highly homologous amino acid variants appeared characteristic of blood from ankylosing spondylitis patients. Some TCR beta motif variants had previously been reported in synovial fluid and blood of reactive arthritis patients, which suggested common disease-initiation mechanisms.

Instrument on record: Illumina HiSeq 2500. Quantitative 5'-RACE with molecular barcodes was used to prepare TCR beta libraries. The source study handled its data this way. To identify disease-linked TCR variants, a new computational method was used, one built on a probabilistic model of VDJ rearrangement. TCRdb reprocessed the public reads (quality trimming at Q25 with fastp, clone calling with MiXCR) and kept in-frame beta chains. Rows merge per CDR3 protein into single entries with the most common DNA and genes. TCRdb, rather than the study authors, made the V and J calls. The sample records around 28,000 distinct CDR3 sequences, more than 30% of which are singletons. About 48% of the sample is taken by the ten largest. Synovial fluid samples and blood samples obtained from the same ankylosing spondylitis patients were matched. CDR1 and CDR2 are drawn from the germline V gene: SQVTM, ANQGSEA. Trimming accounts for 7 bases at V and 7 bases at J, while the number of junction bases matched to no gene is 6. There are 11 amino acids in the CDR3, from cysteine to phenylalanine inclusive. Of the read, only the CDR3 DNA is kept; its 33 bases are in frame from base 1.

The receptor was isolated from a male donor with ankylosing spondylitis. The chain is encoded by TRBV29-1 joined to TRBJ1-1; the junction holds 7 bases that match TRBD1. Sequencing was done on a sample of synovial fluid, either unsorted or a sorted T cell fraction (not recorded which). The CDR3 region has the sequence CSGGYRGEAFF. The DNA is TGCAGCGGGGGGTACAGGGGTGAAGCTTTCTTT.